What follows are 32 T cell receptor beta chains derived from one specimen sequenced in a study of shared clonotypes between healthy human individuals. The method was immunoSEQ multiplex PCR; TCRdb's version includes in-frame clones alone and lacks a portion of them. The sample includes about 2.3 million clones, roughly 93% of them seen just once. What was sequenced was naive CD4+ T cells from PBMCs. Stated subset: CD45RA+ positively selected. The source of these receptors is a man aged 18 to 29 in good health. Some clones in this sample may be carry-over from other donors' samples.

This clone has just a few counts. The CDR3, as DNA: TGTGCCAGCAGCCCTCTTTGGGGGAACACTGAAGCTTTCTTT. Its protein product is CASSPLWGNTEAFF. V gene TRBV6-5 combines with J gene TRBJ1-1; D unresolved. V dropped 6 bases and J dropped 1 base, with 12 bases sitting between them. This CDR3 comprises 14 residues. CDR1 MNHEY and CDR2 SVGAGI come from the germline V gene.

This clone was detected only a few times. The chain employs TRBV10-3 and TRBJ2-7; no clear D gene. The CDR3 has 11 amino acids. V shed 10 bases and J shed 3 bases, with 10 bases lying between them. The germline CDR1 and CDR2 sequences are ENHRY and SYGVKD. As DNA, the CDR3 is TGTGCCACTGCTCAACTCTACGAGCAGTACTTC. This translates into CATAQLYEQYF.

This chain uses TRBV5-8 with TRBJ2-3; 12 positions agree with TRBD2. CDR1 is SGHTS, CDR2 YDEGEE, per germline. With 10 bases clipped from V and 10 bases from J, the junction kept 10 bases outside the gene matches. The CDR3 consists of 13 residues. The CDR3 nucleotides read TGTGCCGGACGTGCTAGCGGGAGGGATGCGCAGTATTTT. Its translation is CAGRASGRDAQYF.

The genes are TRBV5-4 and TRBJ1-1; D possibly corresponds to TRBD1 (5 bases). This CDR3 has 13 amino acids. Germline lookup yields CDR1 SGHNT and CDR2 YYREEE (reference sequence). With 4 bases removed from V and 7 bases from J, the gap between germline ends came to 14 bases. For the CDR3, the DNA is TGTGCCAGCAGCCGGTCGGGAGGGGATGAAGCTTTCTTT. Encoded protein: CASSRSGGDEAFF.

The genes are TRBV27 and TRBJ2-5; no reliable D call. The germline CDR1 and CDR2 sequences are MNHEY and SMNVEV (reference sequence). V was shortened by 3 bases and J by 5 bases, with 10 bases between the two germline ends. This CDR3 is 13 amino acids long. CDR3 sequence: CASSFHRTETQYF. CDR3 sequence (DNA): TGTGCCAGCAGTTTTCACAGAACGGAGACCCAGTACTTC.

This clone was detected once. The chain links TRBV7-2 to TRBJ2-1; the match to TRBD1 covers 9 bases. The J segment lost 6 bases and the V segment lost 3 bases, leaving 9 bases of the junction unmatched. In germline, CDR1 is SGHTA, CDR2 FQGNSA. This CDR3 region has 16 residues. CDR3 amino acids: CASSFSDRGRGNEQFF. The CDR3 DNA is TGTGCCAGCAGCTTCTCGGACAGGGGAAGAGGCAATGAGCAGTTCTTC. Combining the CDR3 with reference TRBV7-2 and TRBJ2-1 gives the whole variable domain GAGVSQSPSNKVTEKGKDVELRCDPISGHTALYWYRQSLGQGLEFLIYFQGNSAPDKSGLPSDRFSAERTGGSVSTLTIQRTQQEDSAVYLCASSFSDRGRGNEQFFGPGTRLTVL.

The rearrangement uses TRBV5-1 and TRBJ1-1; 9 nucleotides align to TRBD1. V trimming: 4 bases; J trimming: 5 bases; junction bases outside the gene matches: 6. The CDR3 covers 14 residues. Per the germline V gene, CDR1 is SGHRS and CDR2 is YFSETQ. The CDR3: CASSPTDRGTEAFF. CDR3 DNA: TGCGCCAGCAGCCCGACGGACAGGGGAACTGAAGCTTTCTTT.

V is TRBV28 and J is TRBJ2-7; D might be TRBD1 or TRBD2, each matching 7 bases. This CDR3 has 15 residues. CDR1 is MDHEN, CDR2 SYDVKM, per germline. The ends were cut back, 1 base at V and 1 base at J, with 11 bases in the middle. For the CDR3, the DNA is TGTGCCAGCAGTTTATCCCAGGGGGGGTCCTACGAGCAGTACTTC. Its translation is CASSLSQGGSYEQYF.

The chain employs TRBV29-1 and TRBJ2-5; possible D gene TRBD1, 5 bases. This CDR3 is 13 amino acids long. Per germline, CDR1 SQVTM and CDR2 ANQGSEA. Trimming shortened V by 3 bases and J by 2 bases, and 10 bases separated the two germline ends. In DNA, the CDR3 is TGCAGCGTTGAGGCGACAGCTCAAGAGACCCAGTACTTC. Protein sequence: CSVEATAQETQYF.

This clone was counted between two and nine times. J is TRBJ1-1 and V is TRBV5-1; no clear D gene. Trimming pared 4 bases from V and 3 bases from J, leaving 10 bases between. This CDR3 spans 13 amino acids. CDR1 SGHRS and CDR2 YFSETQ come from the germline V gene. CDR3 residues: CASSTNSDTEAFF. The DNA for the CDR3 is TGCGCCAGCAGCACCAATTCGGACACTGAAGCTTTCTTT.

The V call is TRBV5-1, the J call TRBJ2-7; D is undetermined. V was shortened by 2 bases and J by 1 base, with 13 bases between the two germline ends. Germline V gene data show CDR1 as SGHRS and CDR2 as YFSETQ. The CDR3 extends over 15 amino acids. In DNA form, the CDR3 reads TGCGCCAGCAGCTTTTCCGGGTTAGTGTCCTACGAGCAGTACTTC. Its protein product is CASSFSGLVSYEQYF.

The chain uses TRBV4-1 and TRBJ2-3; D is uncertain. V was cut by 1 base and J by 4 bases, with 9 bases left in between. This CDR3 region has 14 residues. CDR1 MGHRA and CDR2 YSYEKL come from the germline V gene. The CDR3 reads CASSQGIRADTQYF. In nucleotides, the CDR3 is TGCGCCAGCAGCCAAGGGATAAGGGCAGATACGCAGTATTTT.

The chain uses TRBV11-2 and TRBJ2-1, with no clear D. The CDR3 extends over 15 amino acids. V dropped 5 bases and J dropped 9 bases, with 20 bases sitting between them. CDR1 is SGHAT, CDR2 FQNNGV, per germline. CDR3 region: CASSQAKTFGGEQFF. In DNA form, the CDR3 reads TGTGCCAGCAGCCAGGCCAAGACATTCGGCGGTGAGCAGTTCTTC.

V and J are TRBV30 and TRBJ2-7; D may correspond to TRBD1 or TRBD2 (5 bases each). The CDR3 spans 13 residues. V lost 5 bases and J 3 bases, leaving 14 bases between the germline ends. Germline V gene sequence: CDR1 GTSNPN, CDR2 SVGIG (reference sequence). CDR3: CAWSDGTLYEQYF. The CDR3, as DNA: TGTGCCTGGTCGGACGGGACCCTCTACGAGCAGTACTTC. The entire variable domain, with the rest obtained from reference TRBV30 and TRBJ2-7, is as follows: SQTIHQWPATLVQPVGSPLSLECTVEGTSNPNLYWYRQAAGRGLQLLFYSVGIGQISSEVPQNLSASRPQDRQFILSSKKLLLSDSGFYLCAWSDGTLYEQYFGPGTRLTVT.

The chain uses TRBV5-1 and TRBJ2-7; 8 nucleotides agree with TRBD1. Trimming at V came to 4 bases and at J to 6 bases, leaving 9 bases not matched to a gene. This CDR3 is built from 14 residues. In germline, CDR1 is SGHRS, CDR2 YFSETQ. DNA of the CDR3: TGCGCCAGCAGCCCTAGGACAGGGTTAGGCGAGCAGTACTTC. Its translation is CASSPRTGLGEQYF. Complete variable domain (other parts from reference TRBV5-1 and TRBJ2-7): KAGVTQTPRYLIKTRGQQVTLSCSPISGHRSVSWYQQTPGQGLQFLFEYFSETQRNKGNFPGRFSGRQFSNSRSEMNVSTLELGDSALYLCASSPRTGLGEQYFGPGTRLTVT.

The rearrangement links TRBV2 to TRBJ2-7; D is perhaps TRBD1 (5 bases). V was pared by 4 bases and J by 2 bases, with 12 bases between. The CDR3 is 14 amino acids. The V gene's germline CDR1 is SNHLY and CDR2 FYNNEI. CDR3 region: CASSAQGSPYEQYF. CDR3 nucleotides: TGTGCCAGCAGTGCTCAGGGTAGTCCCTACGAGCAGTACTTC.

The table lists this clone with a count of one. CDR3 protein: CASSLDPYNSPLHF. The DNA of the CDR3 is TGTGCCAGCAGCTTGGACCCTTATAATTCACCCCTCCACTTT. This chain joins TRBV7-9 and TRBJ1-6, with D unclear. The V gene's germline CDR1 is SEHNR and CDR2 FQNEAQ (reference sequence). V lost 3 bases and J 4 bases, leaving 7 bases between the germline ends. The CDR3 runs to 14 residues. The complete variable domain, with remaining parts taken from reference TRBV7-9 and TRBJ1-6, reads DTGVSQNPRHKITKRGQNVTFRCDPISEHNRLYWYRQTLGQGPEFLTYFQNEAQLEKSRLLSDRFSAERPKGSFSTLEIQRTEQGDSAMYLCASSLDPYNSPLHFGNGTRLTVT.

V usage is TRBV29-1 and J usage is TRBJ1-4; D may be TRBD1 (5 bases). Germline CDR1 is SQVTM and CDR2 is ANQGSEA. V lost 4 bases to trimming and J lost 6 bases, with 15 bases between them. The CDR3 spans 14 residues. The CDR3 here is CSVVLGGADEKLFF. CDR3 nucleotide sequence: TGCAGCGTTGTTCTGGGGGGAGCGGATGAAAAACTGTTTTTT. Together with reference TRBV29-1 and TRBJ1-4, the CDR3 gives the full variable domain: SAVISQKPSRDICQRGTSLTIQCQVDSQVTMMFWYRQQPGQSLTLIATANQGSEATYESGFVIDKFPISRPNLTFSTLTVSNMSPEDSSIYLCSVVLGGADEKLFFGSGTQLSVL.

V usage is TRBV6-5 and J usage is TRBJ1-1; 10 nucleotides match TRBD1. Per the germline V gene, CDR1 is MNHEY and CDR2 is SVGAGI. Germline trimming cut 3 bases from V and 1 base from J; bases unmatched to any gene: 5. The CDR3 extends over 16 amino acids. CDR3 protein: CASSYYGTGENTEAFF. The CDR3 coding sequence is TGTGCCAGCAGTTATTACGGGACAGGGGAGAACACTGAAGCTTTCTTT.

DNA of the CDR3: TGCGCCAGCAGCGACAGGTCGGTGAACAATGAGCAGTTCTTC. Translation: CASSDRSVNNEQFF. V and J are TRBV5-1 and TRBJ2-1; maybe TRBD1 (6 bases). Germline CDR1 and CDR2: SGHRS and YFSETQ. The CDR3 spans 14 residues. Trimming removed 4 bases at V and 5 bases at J, with 13 bases between.

The chain uses TRBV6-5 and TRBJ2-1, with 8 bases aligning to TRBD2. Per germline, CDR1 MNHEY and CDR2 SVGAGI. Losses at the gene ends were 0 bases for V and 4 bases for J; bases not matched to a gene: 5. The CDR3 is made up of 16 amino acids. DNA of the CDR3: TGTGCCAGCAGTTACTCGATGGCTAGCGGGTACAATGAGCAGTTCTTC. Protein: CASSYSMASGYNEQFF.

This chain uses TRBV19 with TRBJ2-2; 8 bases are shared with TRBD1. The CDR3 runs 17 residues. Looked up from germline, CDR1 is LNHDA and CDR2 is SQIVND (reference sequence). Germline trimming cut 5 bases from V and 3 bases from J; bases unmatched to any gene: 11. The CDR3 is CASSPTRQGQDTGELFF. The CDR3 DNA reads as TGTGCCAGTAGTCCTACCCGACAGGGGCAGGACACCGGGGAGCTGTTTTTT.

This chain joins TRBV5-4 and TRBJ2-7, with TRBD1 matching over 10 bases. Germline V gene sequence: CDR1 SGHNT, CDR2 YYREEE (reference sequence). This CDR3 is 16 amino acids long. The V segment lost 0 bases and the J segment 4 bases; nucleotides outside the gene matches: 7. The CDR3 is CASSLGAGQGLYEQYF. CDR3 bases: TGTGCCAGCAGCTTGGGAGCGGGACAGGGGTTATACGAGCAGTACTTC.

V and J are TRBV7-9 and TRBJ2-5; the match to TRBD1 covers 7 bases. From germline, CDR1 is SEHNR and CDR2 FQNEAQ (reference sequence). The CDR3 is made up of 13 amino acids. V was pared by 5 bases and J by 5 bases, with 5 bases of the junction left unmatched. CDR3: CASSPQGLETQYF. CDR3 sequence (DNA): TGTGCCAGCAGCCCACAGGGGTTGGAGACCCAGTACTTC.

This clone was seen a single time. This sample includes further DNA sequences coding for the same CDR3. The chain links TRBV4-1 to TRBJ2-1; TRBD2 matches at 8 bases. After removal of 4 bases from V and 0 bases from J, the junction contained 5 bases not matched to a gene. Germline V lookup: CDR1 MGHRA, CDR2 YSYEKL. CDR3 length: 16 amino acids. CDR3 nucleotides: TGCGCCAGCAGCCCGACTAGCGTCAGCTCCTACAATGAGCAGTTCTTC. Translating gives CASSPTSVSSYNEQFF.

CDR3 nucleotides: TGCGCCAGCAGCCAAGACGGACAGGGTGAGGAGCAGTTCTTC. It specifies CASSQDGQGEEQFF. V and J are TRBV4-1 and TRBJ2-1; the match to TRBD1 covers 8 bases. CDR3 length: 14 residues. J was trimmed by 10 bases and V by 0 bases; bases with no gene match: 5. Looked up from germline, CDR1 is MGHRA and CDR2 is YSYEKL.

The chain joins TRBV4-1 to TRBJ2-1; unclear D gene. CDR3 length: 17 residues. Germline V lookup: CDR1 MGHRA, CDR2 YSYEKL. Trimming took 3 bases from V and 0 from J, leaving 15 bases between them. CDR3 amino acids: CASSQPRWRDSYNEQFF. CDR3 DNA sequence: TGCGCCAGCAGCCAGCCCCGATGGAGAGACTCCTACAATGAGCAGTTCTTC.

For this clone: The germline gene is not matched at one end of the junction; a read error may be the cause. This sequence joins TRBV5-6 and TRBJ2-7, with 8 bases fitting TRBD1. CDR3 length: 12 residues. Per the germline V gene, CDR1 is SGHDT and CDR2 is YYEEEE. The CDR3 nucleotides are TGTGCCAGCAGCCTTGGAAAGACAGGGGACTTCTTC. It is translated as CASSLGKTGDFF.

The sample holds one count of this clone. The J gene is TRBJ1-1, the V gene TRBV11-2; unclear D gene. Germline V gene data show CDR1 as SGHAT and CDR2 as FQNNGV. V was cut by 3 bases and J by 3 bases, with 11 bases left in between. CDR3 size: 14 residues. The CDR3 sequence is CASSFNFADTEAFF. The CDR3, as DNA: TGTGCCAGCAGCTTTAATTTCGCGGACACTGAAGCTTTCTTT. The variable domain in full, with the rest retrieved from reference TRBV11-2 and TRBJ1-1, is EAGVAQSPRYKIIEKRQSVAFWCNPISGHATLYWYQQILGQGPKLLIQFQNNGVVDDSQLPKDRFSAERLKGVDSTLKIQPAKLEDSAVYLCASSFNFADTEAFFGQGTRLTVV.

The chain carries TRBV28 and TRBJ2-1; the D call may be TRBD1 or TRBD2 (5 bases each). V gave up 2 bases and J gave up 3 bases, with 17 bases separating them. Germline V lookup: CDR1 MDHEN, CDR2 SYDVKM. The CDR3 runs to 17 residues. DNA for the CDR3: TGTGCCAGCAGTTTACGGGGTAGGGGAAGGGTCTACAATGAGCAGTTCTTC. Translation gives CASSLRGRGRVYNEQFF.

V and J are TRBV30 and TRBJ1-1, with a weak D call TRBD1 (5 bases). This CDR3 spans 13 amino acids. CDR1 and CDR2 from the germline V gene are GTSNPN and SVGIG (reference sequence). V lost 3 bases and J lost 10, with 18 bases in between. In nucleotides, the CDR3 is TGTGCCTGGAGGCCGGGACGGCAGGTTGGAGCTTTCTTT. Protein: CAWRPGRQVGAFF.

V gene TRBV28 combines with J gene TRBJ2-7, with 8 positions matching TRBD2. V dropped 10 bases and J dropped 4; count of bases not matched to a gene: 9. The CDR3 is 13 amino acids. Germline V gene data show CDR1 as MDHEN and CDR2 as SYDVKM. CDR3 nucleotides: TGTGCCACAAGGGGGACTAGTAGATACGAGCAGTACTTC. Protein product: CATRGTSRYEQYF.